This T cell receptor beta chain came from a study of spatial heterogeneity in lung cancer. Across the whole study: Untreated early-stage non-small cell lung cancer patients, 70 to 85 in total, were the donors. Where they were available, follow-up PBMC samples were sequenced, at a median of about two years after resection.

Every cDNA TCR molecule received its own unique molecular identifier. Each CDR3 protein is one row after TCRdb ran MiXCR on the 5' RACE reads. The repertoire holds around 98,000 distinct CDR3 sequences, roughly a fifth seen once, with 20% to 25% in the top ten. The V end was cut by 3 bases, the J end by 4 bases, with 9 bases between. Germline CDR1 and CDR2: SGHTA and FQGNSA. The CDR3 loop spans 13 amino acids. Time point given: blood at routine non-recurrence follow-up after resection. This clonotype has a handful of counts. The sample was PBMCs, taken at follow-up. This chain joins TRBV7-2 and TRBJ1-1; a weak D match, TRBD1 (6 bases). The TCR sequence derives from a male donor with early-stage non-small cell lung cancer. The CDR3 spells CASSFSDSTEAFF. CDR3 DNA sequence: TGTGCCAGCAGCTTCTCGGACAGCACTGAAGCTTTCTTT.